These 21 T cell receptor beta chains were sequenced from one sample in a study of cytomegalovirus exposure and HLA in healthy donors. Primers for the PCR totalled 60 Vbeta and 13 Jbeta. Using immunoSEQ multiplex PCR, the repertoire was profiled, and TCRdb retains in-frame clones only, with some absent. The table includes 95,000 to 150,000 clones, about 79% detected once. Sample: PBMCs. The receptors come from a woman in her 50s in good health and CMV-seronegative.

The chain carries TRBV4-1 and TRBJ2-7; D is ambiguous. Trimming removed 1 base from V and 3 bases from J, with 16 bases in between. There are 16 residues in the CDR3. Per germline, CDR1 MGHRA and CDR2 YSYEKL. The CDR3 DNA sequence: TGCGCCAGCAGCCAAGTACGCCTAGACCCCGGCTACGAGCAGTACTTC. Protein: CASSQVRLDPGYEQYF.

The V call is TRBV7-9, the J call TRBJ2-7, with a tentative D call TRBD1 (6 bases). The germline gives CDR1 SEHNR, CDR2 FQNEAQ (reference sequence). Trimming removed 6 bases at V and 6 bases at J, with 12 bases between. CDR3 length: 12 amino acids. The CDR3 DNA reads TGTGCCAGCAGTTTTACAGGGAGCGAGCAGTACTTC. Protein sequence: CASSFTGSEQYF.

This clone was observed a few times. The chain combines TRBV7-8 with TRBJ1-6, with D hard to call. CDR3 length: 14 amino acids. CDR1 is SGHVS, CDR2 FQNEAQ, per germline. Between the trimmed V and J ends, which lost 8 bases and 9 bases, there was a span of 17 bases. The CDR3 region is CASRNREGFSPLHF. For the CDR3, the DNA is TGTGCCAGCCGGAATAGAGAGGGATTTTCACCCCTCCACTTT.

This clone qualifies as medium-sized. V and J are TRBV6-6 and TRBJ2-2; D call uncertain. Germline-derived CDR1 and CDR2 are MNHNY and SVGAGI (reference sequence). V was trimmed by 5 bases and J by 6 bases, leaving 7 bases between them. The CDR3 has 12 amino acids. CDR3 sequence reads: CASSTSPGELFF. The CDR3 DNA reads TGTGCCAGCAGTACATCCCCCGGGGAGCTGTTTTTT.

This clone came up once. V usage is TRBV29-1 and J usage is TRBJ2-5; 7 bases fit TRBD1. V lost 8 bases to trimming and J lost 4 bases; unmatched junction nucleotides: 10. The CDR3 is made up of 13 amino acids. Germline loops: CDR1 SQVTM, CDR2 ANQGSEA. This chain's CDR3 is CSYKEGAGETQYF. CDR3 nucleotides: TGCAGCTACAAAGAGGGGGCAGGAGAGACCCAGTACTTC.

The V and J genes are TRBV6-5 and TRBJ1-6, with TRBD1 matching 9 bases. J lost 8 bases, V lost 4 bases, and 9 bases had no gene match. Germline V gene data show CDR1 as MNHEY and CDR2 as SVGAGI. This CDR3 has 16 amino acids. CDR3 nucleotides: TGTGCCAGCAGTTCTCCGGGACAGGGAGGGGATTCACCCCTCCACTTT. Protein sequence: CASSSPGQGGDSPLHF.

The chain links TRBV7-3 to TRBJ2-5; D might be TRBD1 (6 bases). Trimming stripped 4 bases from V and 5 bases from J, with 17 bases between. Germline V lookup: CDR1 SGHTA, CDR2 FQGTGA. The CDR3 sequence is 15 residues long. CDR3 region: CASSSMGADGETQYF. The CDR3 DNA reads as TGTGCCAGCAGCTCCATGGGGGCCGATGGGGAGACCCAGTACTTC.

The CDR3 nucleotides read TGTGCCAGCAGTTGGGACTACTACACCTTC. Its protein product is CASSWDYYTF. The chain uses TRBV6-8 and TRBJ1-2; TRBD1 might be the D (5 bases). This CDR3 is 10 amino acids long. Per germline, CDR1 MNHGY and CDR2 SAAAGT. Trimming removed 4 bases from V and 10 bases from J, with 7 bases in between.

This clone has a handful of counts. The chain uses TRBV28 and TRBJ1-5; D uncertain. The ends were cut back, 2 bases at V and 10 bases at J, with 12 bases in the middle. The length of the CDR3 is 13 residues. Germline loops: CDR1 MDHEN, CDR2 SYDVKM. CDR3 coding DNA: TGTGCCAGCAGTTTACGTACGGTTGGTCCCCAGCATTTT. It is translated as CASSLRTVGPQHF.

V is TRBV6-5 and J is TRBJ2-7, with D tentatively TRBD1 (6 bases). The CDR3 is made up of 16 amino acids. Trimming removed 0 bases at V and 1 base at J, with 13 bases between. From germline, CDR1 is MNHEY and CDR2 SVGAGI. CDR3 loop: CASSYSPTGVSYEQYF. In DNA form, the CDR3 reads TGTGCCAGCAGTTACTCCCCGACAGGTGTTTCCTACGAGCAGTACTTC.

V gene TRBV5-1 combines with J gene TRBJ2-3; 10 bases are a match to TRBD1. J was trimmed by 3 bases and V by 0 bases; bases with no gene match: 4. The CDR3 runs to 16 residues. CDR1 and CDR2 from the germline V gene are SGHRS and YFSETQ. CDR3 sequence: CASSLGDRGGTDTQYF. As DNA, the CDR3 is TGCGCCAGCAGCTTGGGGGACAGGGGAGGGACAGATACGCAGTATTTT.

The chain carries TRBV6-6 and TRBJ1-6; tentative D call: TRBD1 (6 bases). The CDR3 length is 12 residues. Germline V gene data show CDR1 as MNHNY and CDR2 as SVGAGI (reference sequence). V lost 6 bases and J 6 bases, leaving 6 bases between the germline ends. CDR3 nucleotide sequence: TGTGCCAGCAGAGGGGGTAATTCACCCCTCCACTTT. Its protein product is CASRGGNSPLHF.

This clone was detected only once. The chain carries TRBV5-1 and TRBJ2-3; 8 bases align to TRBD2. This CDR3 is 16 amino acids long. From germline, CDR1 is SGHRS and CDR2 YFSETQ. With V trimmed by 4 bases and J by 3 bases, 10 bases remained unmatched. CDR3 sequence (DNA): TGCGCCAGCAGCCGCGAAAGCGGGAGTGGGACAGATACGCAGTATTTT. Encoded protein: CASSRESGSGTDTQYF.

This sequence joins TRBV7-2 and TRBJ1-1; D call uncertain. Germline lookup yields CDR1 SGHTA and CDR2 FQGNSA. The CDR3 length is 13 residues. With 7 bases removed from V and 3 bases from J, the gap between germline ends came to 12 bases. This CDR3 reads CASTKRRDTEAFF. The CDR3 DNA is TGTGCCAGCACCAAAAGGCGGGACACTGAAGCTTTCTTT. Using reference TRBV7-2 and TRBJ1-1 for the parts outside the CDR3, the full variable domain is GAGVSQSPSNKVTEKGKDVELRCDPISGHTALYWYRQSLGQGLEFLIYFQGNSAPDKSGLPSDRFSAERTGGSVSTLTIQRTQQEDSAVYLCASTKRRDTEAFFGQGTRLTVV.

V gene TRBV11-2 combines with J gene TRBJ2-7, with 8 bases identical to TRBD2. With 3 bases clipped from V and 1 base from J, the junction kept 11 bases outside the gene matches. CDR3 length: 17 amino acids. Germline CDR1 reads SGHAT; CDR2 reads FQNNGV. CDR3: CASSFPPPTSESYEQYF. The CDR3 coding sequence is TGTGCCAGCAGCTTCCCGCCCCCGACTAGCGAGTCCTACGAGCAGTACTTC.

The DNA of the CDR3 is TGTGCCAGTAGTATAGACGTGGGACAGGGGGCAGATACGCAGTATTTT. This codes for CASSIDVGQGADTQYF. The V gene is TRBV19, the J gene TRBJ2-3; 11 nucleotides agree with TRBD1. The CDR3 spans 16 residues. V dropped 0 bases and J dropped 4; count of bases not matched to a gene: 3. Germline loops: CDR1 LNHDA, CDR2 SQIVND (reference sequence).

The chain recombines TRBV7-2 with TRBJ1-2; D may be TRBD1 (6 bases). CDR1 and CDR2 from the germline V gene are SGHTA and FQGNSA. This CDR3 has 13 amino acids. Trimming removed 5 bases from V and 5 bases from J, with 12 bases in between. Here the CDR3 reads CASSQGTTYGYTF. The CDR3, as DNA: TGTGCCAGCAGCCAAGGGACAACTTATGGCTACACCTTC.

The table lists this clone with a few counts. The V gene is TRBV27, the J gene TRBJ2-5; possibly TRBD1 for D (6 bases). The J call may be incorrect, as the DNA end agrees better with TRBJ2-7. Germline V gene data show CDR1 as MNHEY and CDR2 as SMNVEV (reference sequence). The length of the CDR3 is 13 residues. This CDR3 reads CASSYGRGGEQYF. DNA for the CDR3: TGTGCCAGCAGTTACGGCAGGGGCGGCGAGCAGTACTTC.

V is TRBV27 and J is TRBJ1-5; D may be TRBD1 (6 bases). V lost 2 bases and J lost 4, with 12 bases in between. Germline CDR1 MNHEY, CDR2 SMNVEV (reference sequence). The CDR3 has 15 residues. The CDR3 spells CASSLTGWGNQPQHF. In nucleotides, the CDR3 is TGTGCCAGCAGTTTAACAGGGTGGGGGAATCAGCCCCAGCATTTT.

The chain uses TRBV4-1 and TRBJ2-2, with 10 bases lining up with TRBD2. From germline, CDR1 is MGHRA and CDR2 YSYEKL. The CDR3 contains 18 residues. The V and J ends lost 2 bases and 4 bases, in that order; junction bases with no gene match: 10. The CDR3, as DNA: TGCGCCAGCAGCCAAAAAAGGCAGGCTAGCGGGAGCACCGGGGAGCTGTTTTTT. This translates into CASSQKRQASGSTGELFF.

This clone was detected only once. This chain uses TRBV11-2 with TRBJ2-7; D possibly corresponds to TRBD1 (5 bases). There are 14 residues in the CDR3. The germline V gene has CDR1 SGHAT and CDR2 FQNNGV. Trimming took 0 bases from V and 3 from J, leaving 9 bases between them. CDR3 sequence: CASSLEQVSYEQYF. Here the CDR3 DNA reads TGTGCCAGCAGCTTAGAACAGGTCAGCTACGAGCAGTACTTC.